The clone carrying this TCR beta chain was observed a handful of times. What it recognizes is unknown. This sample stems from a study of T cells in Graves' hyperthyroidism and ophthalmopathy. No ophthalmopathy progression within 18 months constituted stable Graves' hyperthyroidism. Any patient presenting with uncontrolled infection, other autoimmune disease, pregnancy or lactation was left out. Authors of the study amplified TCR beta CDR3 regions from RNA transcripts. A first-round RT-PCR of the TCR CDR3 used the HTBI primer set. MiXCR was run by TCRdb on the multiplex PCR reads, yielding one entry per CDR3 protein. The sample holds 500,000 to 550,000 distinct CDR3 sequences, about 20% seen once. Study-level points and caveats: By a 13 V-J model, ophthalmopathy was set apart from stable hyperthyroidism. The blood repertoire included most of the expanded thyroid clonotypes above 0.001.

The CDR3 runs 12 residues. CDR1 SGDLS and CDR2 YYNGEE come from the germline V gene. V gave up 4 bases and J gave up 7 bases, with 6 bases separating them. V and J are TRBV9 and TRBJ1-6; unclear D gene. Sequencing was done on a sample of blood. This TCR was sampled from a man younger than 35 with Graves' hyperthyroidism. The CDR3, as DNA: TGTGCCAGCAGCTCCTCCAATTCACCCCTCCACTTT. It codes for CASSSSNSPLHF.